This T cell receptor beta chain comes out of a study of T cell responses to AZD1222 COVID-19 vaccine. General study findings and limits: Spike as a whole was targeted by vaccine-associated CD4 TCRs, dominant at 160-218 and 743-854. Repertoire sampling occurred only after the peak T cell response. Donors in the cohort were predominantly white British and more often female, and clonal diversity was possibly underestimated. Only 5 or 6 people who got AZD1222 tested seropositive at baseline.

Assay used: immunoSEQ multiplex PCR; TCRdb lists only in-frame clones, some missing. Among about 120,000 clones listed, roughly 92% were seen once. Per the germline V gene, CDR1 is GTSNPN and CDR2 is SVGIG (reference sequence). V dropped 0 bases and J dropped 4 bases, with 13 bases sitting between them. This CDR3 region has 15 residues. This clone turned up a few times. The antigen is undetermined. Sequencing was performed on peripheral blood, taken on day 0 of AZD1222 vaccination. The sequence was collected from an adult in good health. The V and J genes are TRBV30 and TRBJ1-3; D ambiguous. CDR3 sequence: CAWSVSQRPGNTIYF. DNA of the CDR3: TGTGCCTGGAGTGTCTCCCAGCGGCCGGGAAACACCATATATTTT.